This T cell receptor (beta chain) appears in the sequencing data of a study of blood T cell repertoires in COVID-19. Assay: immunoSEQ multiplex PCR; the TCRdb copy retains only in-frame clones and omits some. The sample records 200,000 or so clones, 88% being singletons. CDR1 LGHNA and CDR2 YSLEER come from the germline V gene. CDR3 length equals 16 residues. With 0 bases removed from V and 1 base from J, the gap between germline ends came to 12 bases. Participants were aged 18 to 89 years from 20 to 30 US areas. This sequence joins TRBV4-3 and TRBJ1-2; D gene unclear. The TCR originated in a woman between 25 and 40 years old who had recovered from COVID-19. Source material: PBMCs or T cells enriched from blood (not recorded which). In DNA form, the CDR3 reads TGCGCCAGCAGCCAAGAAACGGGGTCCCGTAACTATGGCTACACCTTC. As protein: CASSQETGSRNYGYTF.